This entry lists 6 T cell receptor beta chains sequenced from one sample in a study of blood T cell repertoires in COVID-19. Assay: immunoSEQ multiplex PCR; the TCRdb copy retains only in-frame clones and omits some. Of 300,000 to 400,000 clones listed, more than 75% are singletons. Sequences were obtained from PBMCs or T cells enriched from blood (not recorded which). The receptors shown here come from a woman between 18 and 29 years old who had recovered from COVID-19.

Of note for this clone: Different DNA sequences within this sample yield the same CDR3. CDR3 sequence: CASSLTGVNGYTF. CDR3 nucleotide sequence: TGTGCCAGCAGTTTAACCGGGGTTAATGGCTACACCTTC. The chain couples TRBV6-2 or TRBV6-3 to TRBJ1-2; no firm D call. CDR1 MNHEY and CDR2 SVGEGT come from the germline V gene. The CDR3 sequence is 13 residues long. The V and J ends lost 4 bases and 6 bases respectively, with 12 bases between them.

The gene calls are TRBV7-9 and TRBJ1-4; perhaps TRBD1 as D (6 bases). Looked up from germline, CDR1 is SEHNR and CDR2 is FQNEAQ (reference sequence). V lost 1 base and J 7 bases, leaving 13 bases between the germline ends. This CDR3 contains 15 residues. CDR3: CASSLGLTGSEKLFF. The DNA of the CDR3 is TGTGCCAGCAGCTTAGGGCTAACAGGGAGTGAAAAACTGTTTTTT.

This rearrangement joins TRBV5-6 to TRBJ2-2; D gene unclear. This CDR3 has 16 amino acids. Trimming took off 0 bases at V and 1 base at J, with 10 bases between the two ends. The germline gives CDR1 SGHDT, CDR2 YYEEEE. CDR3 protein: CASSLVVLLNTGELFF. CDR3 DNA: TGTGCCAGCAGCTTGGTAGTACTCTTGAACACCGGGGAGCTGTTTTTT.

V usage is TRBV10-3 and J usage is TRBJ1-3, with D maybe TRBD1 (6 bases). The CDR3 contains 15 residues. CDR1 is ENHRY, CDR2 SYGVKD, per germline. Trimming left V 4 bases short and J 0 bases short, with 10 bases between. The CDR3 loop reads CAISGEGVSGNTIYF. The CDR3 coding sequence is TGTGCCATCAGTGGGGAGGGGGTCTCTGGAAACACCATATATTTT.

The chain is built from TRBV7-2 and TRBJ1-5, with 8 bases fitting TRBD1. V lost 2 bases, J lost 3 bases, and 6 bases stayed unmatched. CDR1 and CDR2 from the germline V gene are SGHTA and FQGNSA. The CDR3 length is 16 residues. As DNA, the CDR3 is TGTGCCAGCAGCTTAATGAGCAGGGGGCTCAATCAGCCCCAGCATTTT. Its translation: CASSLMSRGLNQPQHF. Combining the CDR3 with reference TRBV7-2 and TRBJ1-5 gives the whole variable domain GAGVSQSPSNKVTEKGKDVELRCDPISGHTALYWYRQSLGQGLEFLIYFQGNSAPDKSGLPSDRFSAERTGGSVSTLTIQRTQQEDSAVYLCASSLMSRGLNQPQHFGDGTRLSIL.

V and J are TRBV14 and TRBJ2-7; maybe TRBD2 (7 bases). V lost 7 bases, J lost 2 bases, and 15 bases lay in between. The V gene's germline CDR1 is SGHDN and CDR2 FVKESK. There are 14 residues in the CDR3. CDR3 in amino acids: CASTPLGGPYEQYF. CDR3 DNA: TGTGCCAGCACCCCCCTCGGGGGGCCCTACGAGCAGTACTTC.